Listed below are T cell receptor beta chains from one sample, sequenced in a study of tumor-infiltrating lymphocytes in primary liver carcinoma. TCRdb used MiXCR to reprocess the multiplex PCR reads, holding one entry per CDR3 protein. The table has about 41,000 distinct CDR3 sequences, 73% seen once. The specimen was liver tumor tissue from sampling region 2. Receptors originate from a man aged 35 to 55 with primary liver carcinoma and hepatitis B virus infection. The CDR3 runs from the conserved cysteine through the conserved F or W. The D gene is left open where the match is weak. A clone size is listed for some rows: how often the clone was seen (once, few, many), or a class if it is expanded.

v_gene: TRBV28
d_gene: TRBD2
j_gene: TRBJ2-7
abundance: -
CDR3nt: TGTGCCAGCAGTAGAGTGGCGGGAGATCGCGAGCAGTACTTC
CDR3aa: CASSRVAGDREQYF

v_gene: TRBV12-3/TRBV12-4
d_gene: -
j_gene: TRBJ1-2
abundance: -
CDR3nt: TGCTCCAGCAGTTTTGCAAGGGGCGTAGCTGGCTACACCTTC
CDR3aa: CSSSFARGVAGYTF

v_gene: TRBV6-5
d_gene: -
j_gene: TRBJ2-1
abundance: -
CDR3nt: TGTGGCAGCAGTCGACTGGCGGATTACAACGAGCAGTTCTTC
CDR3aa: CGSSRLADYNEQFF

v_gene: TRBV30
d_gene: -
j_gene: TRBJ1-1
abundance: few
CDR3nt: TGTGCCTGGACCCCGGGGCCGAACACTGAAGCTTCCTTC
CDR3aa: CAWTPGPNTEASF

v_gene: TRBV12-3/TRBV12-4
d_gene: TRBD1
j_gene: TRBJ1-2
abundance: -
CDR3nt: TGTGCAAGCAGCATAGGGGGCTGTGGCTACACCTTC
CDR3aa: CASSIGGCGYTF

v_gene: TRBV11-2
d_gene: -
j_gene: TRBJ2-1
abundance: -
CDR3nt: TGTGCCAGTAGCTCCACTGATGGACCTTCCCATGAGCGGTTCTTC
CDR3aa: CASSSTDGPSHERFF

v_gene: TRBV7-3
d_gene: TRBD1
j_gene: TRBJ2-7
abundance: many
CDR3nt: TGTGCCAGCAGCAGGGGACAGGGGGCCCCGTACGAGCAGTACTTC
CDR3aa: CASSRGQGAPYEQYF

v_gene: TRBV25-1
d_gene: -
j_gene: TRBJ2-1
abundance: few
CDR3nt: TGCGCCAGCAGTGAATCAGGCAGAACCTACAATGAGCAGTTCTTC
CDR3aa: CASSESGRTYNEQFF

v_gene: TRBV9
d_gene: TRBD1
j_gene: TRBJ2-3
abundance: many
CDR3nt: TGTGCCAGCAGCTTCCGGACAGGGGGCCTCACAGATACGCAGTATTTT
CDR3aa: CASSFRTGGLTDTQYF

v_gene: TRBV15
d_gene: TRBD2
j_gene: TRBJ2-1
abundance: once
CDR3nt: TGTGCCATCAGCAGAGACGAAGTTCTGACTAGCGTTGGTGAGCAGTTCTTC
CDR3aa: CAISRDEVLTSVGEQFF

v_gene: TRBV11-2
d_gene: -
j_gene: TRBJ2-3
abundance: -
CDR3nt: TGTGCCAGCAGCTCCCGGACAGATAAACAGTATTTT
CDR3aa: CASSSRTDKQYF

v_gene: TRBV7-9
d_gene: -
j_gene: TRBJ2-7
abundance: -
CDR3nt: TGTGCCAGTAGCTTAAGTCAGGCTTACGAGCAGTACTTC
CDR3aa: CASSLSQAYEQYF

v_gene: TRBV28
d_gene: TRBD1
j_gene: TRBJ1-5
abundance: many
CDR3nt: TGTGCCACCGCACCCCTCCGGACAGGGAGCAATCAGCCCCAGCATTTT
CDR3aa: CATAPLRTGSNQPQHF

v_gene: TRBV28
d_gene: TRBD1
j_gene: TRBJ2-1
abundance: -
CDR3nt: TGTGCCGGCTGTTTCTCGGGACAGTGGAATGAGCAGTTCTTC
CDR3aa: CAGCFSGQWNEQFF

v_gene: TRBV6-6
d_gene: -
j_gene: TRBJ2-5
abundance: medium-sized
CDR3nt: TGTGCCAGCAGTTACTCTGGACGGCAAGAGACCCAGTACTTC
CDR3aa: CASSYSGRQETQYF

v_gene: TRBV29-1
d_gene: TRBD1
j_gene: TRBJ1-1
abundance: -
CDR3nt: TGTAGCGTTGATTCGGCAGGGGGTTATACTGAAGCTTTCTTC
CDR3aa: CSVDSAGGYTEAFF

v_gene: TRBV6-1
d_gene: -
j_gene: TRBJ2-7
abundance: -
CDR3nt: TGTGCCAGCGATATGGCAGACTACAAGCAGTGCTTC
CDR3aa: CASDMADYKQCF

v_gene: TRBV28
d_gene: TRBD1
j_gene: TRBJ2-5
abundance: many
CDR3nt: TGTGCCAGCAGTTCTCCGGACAGGGGGTTTCTTGAGACCCAGTACTTC
CDR3aa: CASSSPDRGFLETQYF

v_gene: TRBV11-1
d_gene: TRBD2
j_gene: TRBJ2-7
abundance: -
CDR3nt: TGTGCCAGCAGCTTTCCCGGGACTAGCGGGGACCAGTACTTC
CDR3aa: CASSFPGTSGDQYF

v_gene: TRBV2
d_gene: -
j_gene: TRBJ2-1
abundance: many
CDR3nt: TGTGCCAGCAGTGACGTCGCGAAGCAGTTCTTC
CDR3aa: CASSDVAKQFF

v_gene: TRBV29-1
d_gene: TRBD2
j_gene: TRBJ2-1
abundance: -
CDR3nt: TGCAGCGAACGGCTAGCGGGAGGGCGCTACAATGAGCAGTTCTTC
CDR3aa: CSERLAGGRYNEQFF

v_gene: TRBV5-4
d_gene: TRBD2
j_gene: TRBJ2-1
abundance: -
CDR3nt: TGTGCCAGCAGCTCTACGACTAGCGGGATCATGACCTACGGTGAACAGTTCTTC
CDR3aa: CASSSTTSGIMTYGEQFF

v_gene: TRBV6-2/TRBV6-3
d_gene: -
j_gene: TRBJ2-5
abundance: medium-sized
CDR3nt: TGTGCCAGCAGTCCTACAGGAGCCCAAGAGACCCAGTACTTC
CDR3aa: CASSPTGAQETQYF

v_gene: TRBV29-1
d_gene: -
j_gene: TRBJ1-1
abundance: -
CDR3nt: TGCAGCTGTGGACATAACACTGAAGCCTTCTTT
CDR3aa: CSCGHNTEAFF

v_gene: TRBV5-1
d_gene: -
j_gene: TRBJ2-7
abundance: many
CDR3nt: TGCGCCAGCAGCACATCCGGGGGACGGTCCTACGAGCAGTACTTC
CDR3aa: CASSTSGGRSYEQYF

v_gene: TRBV20-1
d_gene: TRBD2
j_gene: TRBJ2-5
abundance: -
CDR3nt: TGCAGTGCTAGAGATCCTAGCGGGAGGAGGGAGACCCAGTACTTC
CDR3aa: CSARDPSGRRETQYF

v_gene: TRBV9
d_gene: -
j_gene: TRBJ2-1
abundance: many
CDR3nt: TGTGCCAGCAGCGTAGGCGACTACAATGAGCAGTTCTTC
CDR3aa: CASSVGDYNEQFF

v_gene: TRBV6-1
d_gene: -
j_gene: TRBJ2-5
abundance: -
CDR3nt: TGTGCCAGCATCCGAGGGGAGACTCTCGCGGAGACCCAGTACTTC
CDR3aa: CASIRGETLAETQYF

v_gene: TRBV11-3
d_gene: -
j_gene: TRBJ2-7
abundance: large
CDR3nt: TGTGCCAGCAGCCCTGGAGAAGGGGACTACGAGCAGTACTTC
CDR3aa: CASSPGEGDYEQYF

v_gene: TRBV29-1
d_gene: TRBD1
j_gene: TRBJ2-3
abundance: -
CDR3nt: TGTAGCGTTTCCAGGACAGGAGCGTCAGATACGCAGTATTTT
CDR3aa: CSVSRTGASDTQYF

v_gene: TRBV5-6
d_gene: TRBD1
j_gene: TRBJ2-5
abundance: -
CDR3nt: TGTGCCAGCAGCATAGGACAGGGGCAAGATACCCAGTACTTC
CDR3aa: CASSIGQGQDTQYF

v_gene: TRBV14
d_gene: -
j_gene: TRBJ2-5
abundance: once
CDR3nt: TGTGCCAGCAGCAAGCGACGGGGGGCTCGGGAGACCCACTACTTC
CDR3aa: CASSKRRGARETHYF

v_gene: TRBV12-3/TRBV12-4
d_gene: TRBD1
j_gene: TRBJ1-1
abundance: -
CDR3nt: TGTGCCAGTATACGGGACAGGTCTAGCACTGAAGCTTTCTTT
CDR3aa: CASIRDRSSTEAFF

v_gene: TRBV29-1
d_gene: -
j_gene: TRBJ1-1
abundance: many
CDR3nt: TGCAGCGTTGAAGTTTGGGGGGCTAGTAACACTGAAGCTTTCTTT
CDR3aa: CSVEVWGASNTEAFF

v_gene: TRBV5-1
d_gene: -
j_gene: TRBJ2-1
abundance: -
CDR3nt: TGCGCCAGCAGCGGTCAGCCCCCGGCCTACAATGAGCAGTCCTTC
CDR3aa: CASSGQPPAYNEQSF

v_gene: TRBV6-6
d_gene: TRBD2
j_gene: TRBJ2-1
abundance: -
CDR3nt: TGTGCCAGCAGTTACTCGAATGGGGAGACTAGCCGGCAGGATGAGCAGTTCTTC
CDR3aa: CASSYSNGETSRQDEQFF

v_gene: TRBV5-8
d_gene: -
j_gene: TRBJ2-1
abundance: -
CDR3nt: TGTACCAGCAGCTTGGGGTCTATAGGGAATGAGCAGTTCTTC
CDR3aa: CTSSLGSIGNEQFF

v_gene: TRBV12-3/TRBV12-4
d_gene: -
j_gene: TRBJ2-7
abundance: -
CDR3nt: TGTGTCAGCGAAGGGGGGATTAGGTACGAGCAGTACTTC
CDR3aa: CVSEGGIRYEQYF

v_gene: TRBV10-2
d_gene: -
j_gene: TRBJ1-2
abundance: once
CDR3nt: TGCGCAAGCAATGAAATCGTTAACTATGGCTACACCTTC
CDR3aa: CASNEIVNYGYTF

v_gene: TRBV6-6
d_gene: -
j_gene: TRBJ2-1
abundance: -
CDR3nt: TGTGCCGGCAGTTTGGAGAATGAGCAGTTTTTC
CDR3aa: CAGSLENEQFF

v_gene: TRBV5-4
d_gene: TRBD2
j_gene: TRBJ2-2
abundance: -
CDR3nt: TGTGCCAGCAGCTCTAGCCTAGCGGCCAACACTAGGGAGCAGTTTTTT
CDR3aa: CASSSSLAANTREQFF

v_gene: TRBV5-1
d_gene: -
j_gene: TRBJ2-5
abundance: -
CDR3nt: TGCGCCAGCAGCTTGGCCGTGCTAACCCAAGAGACCCAGTACTTC
CDR3aa: CASSLAVLTQETQYF

v_gene: TRBV3-1
d_gene: TRBD2
j_gene: TRBJ2-1
abundance: many
CDR3nt: TGTGCCAGCAGCCCCCCAGCGGGAGTCGGTGAGCAGTTCTTC
CDR3aa: CASSPPAGVGEQFF

v_gene: TRBV7-9
d_gene: -
j_gene: TRBJ1-5
abundance: many
CDR3nt: TGTGCCAGCAGCCGAGATTATAGCAATCAGCCCCAGCATTTT
CDR3aa: CASSRDYSNQPQHF

v_gene: TRBV10-3
d_gene: TRBD2
j_gene: TRBJ2-1
abundance: -
CDR3nt: TGTGCCATCAGTGATATACTAGCGGTAGAGTACAATGAGCAGTTCTTC
CDR3aa: CAISDILAVEYNEQFF

v_gene: TRBV10-2
d_gene: TRBD2
j_gene: TRBJ2-3
abundance: many
CDR3nt: TGCGCCAGCAGTGAGTTACGGGGACTAGCTAGCACAGATGCGCAGTATTTT
CDR3aa: CASSELRGLASTDAQYF

v_gene: TRBV12-3/TRBV12-4
d_gene: TRBD1
j_gene: TRBJ2-5
abundance: -
CDR3nt: TGTGCCAGCAGCTCTGACAGGGCTCAGGAGGCCCAGTACTTC
CDR3aa: CASSSDRAQEAQYF

v_gene: TRBV29-1
d_gene: -
j_gene: TRBJ1-5
abundance: -
CDR3nt: TGCAGCGCGAGAAAGACAGATACGCAGCATTTT
CDR3aa: CSARKTDTQHF

v_gene: TRBV5-6
d_gene: -
j_gene: TRBJ2-7
abundance: -
CDR3nt: TGCGCCAGCAGCTCAACCGTTGCCAACAACGAGCAGTACTTC
CDR3aa: CASSSTVANNEQYF

v_gene: TRBV28
d_gene: -
j_gene: TRBJ1-2
abundance: -
CDR3nt: -
CDR3aa: CASSTSPGTGTYGCTF

v_gene: TRBV6-5
d_gene: TRBD2
j_gene: TRBJ2-3
abundance: -
CDR3nt: TGTGGCAGCAGTTACTCTTTAGCGGGGTACACAGATACGCACTATTTT
CDR3aa: CGSSYSLAGYTDTHYF

v_gene: TRBV6-6
d_gene: TRBD1
j_gene: TRBJ1-1
abundance: -
CDR3nt: TGTACCAACAGTTACTCAGGACAGGGGGCTTTCTTT
CDR3aa: CTNSYSGQGAFF

v_gene: TRBV29-1
d_gene: -
j_gene: TRBJ2-1
abundance: once
CDR3nt: TGTAGCGTTCTCCTGGAGGAACAGTTCTTC
CDR3aa: CSVLLEEQFF

v_gene: TRBV28
d_gene: -
j_gene: TRBJ1-1
abundance: -
CDR3nt: TGTGCAAGCAGCGGACGGGGGTACGTAGCTTTCTTT
CDR3aa: CASSGRGYVAFF

v_gene: TRBV6-1
d_gene: TRBD2
j_gene: TRBJ2-1
abundance: -
CDR3nt: TGTGTCAGCCGCGCGGGAGGGGATAATGAGCAGTTCTTC
CDR3aa: CVSRAGGDNEQFF

v_gene: TRBV2
d_gene: -
j_gene: TRBJ2-7
abundance: few
CDR3nt: TGTGTCAGCAGCAAAGTAAGGGCCTCGGACGAGCAGTACTTC
CDR3aa: CVSSKVRASDEQYF

v_gene: TRBV6-1
d_gene: -
j_gene: TRBJ1-1
abundance: few
CDR3nt: TGTGACTGCAGTGAAGCGCAATTAGGCAGGCTGAACACTGAAGCTTTATTT
CDR3aa: CDCSEAQLGRLNTEALF

v_gene: TRBV7-2
d_gene: -
j_gene: TRBJ2-5
abundance: -
CDR3nt: TGTGCCAGCCGCCTGACCCAGGAGGCCCAGTACTTC
CDR3aa: CASRLTQEAQYF

v_gene: TRBV29-1
d_gene: -
j_gene: TRBJ2-3
abundance: -
CDR3nt: TGTAGCGCGGGAAAGACAGATACGCTATATTTT
CDR3aa: CSAGKTDTLYF